Listed below are T cell receptor beta chains from one sample, sequenced in a study of identifying expanded T cells in peripheral blood. Only in-frame clones appear in the TCRdb table, and some are missing; sequencing was by immunoSEQ multiplex PCR. Among over 80,000 clones listed, about 90% were seen once. Material for sequencing was blood. These receptors all come from a person between 18 and 69 years old in good health. Both conserved end residues are part of each CDR3. The order of the fields is V gene, CDR3 protein.

TRBV5-6 CASSPTSTRGYTF
TRBV6-5 CASSYSAAAETYEQYF
TRBV7-2 CASSLQKGGYTF
TRBV19 CASSISGRYTGELFF
TRBV4-3 CASSQTPQGDPYTF
TRBV30 CAWSHVDPGQRKGQPQHF
TRBV5-6 CASSLAPPGDNSPLHF
TRBV18 CASSLMDSGLNQPQHF
TRBV6-1 CASSEADRGPNTEAFF
TRBV28 CASRDGTASYEQYF
TRBV29-1 CSDRLADYNEQFF
TRBV7-6 CASSYTFGRENQETQYF
TRBV7-9 CASSTQGRKQYF